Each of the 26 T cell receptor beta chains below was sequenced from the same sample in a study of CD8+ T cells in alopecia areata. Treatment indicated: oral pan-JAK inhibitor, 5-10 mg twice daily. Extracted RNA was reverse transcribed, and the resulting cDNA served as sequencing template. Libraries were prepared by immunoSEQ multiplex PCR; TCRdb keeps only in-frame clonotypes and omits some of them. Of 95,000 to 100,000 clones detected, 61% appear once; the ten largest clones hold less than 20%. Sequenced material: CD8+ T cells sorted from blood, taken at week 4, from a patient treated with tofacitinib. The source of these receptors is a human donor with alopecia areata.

The CDR3 spells CASRRNSPFYGYTF. In nucleotides, the CDR3 is TGTGCCAGCAGAAGGAACAGCCCCTTCTATGGCTACACCTTC. This chain uses TRBV27 with TRBJ1-2; D remains ambiguous. This CDR3 spans 14 amino acids. Between the trimmed V and J ends, which lost 6 bases and 4 bases, there was a span of 15 bases. Germline V CDR1 and CDR2: MNHEY, SMNVEV (reference sequence).

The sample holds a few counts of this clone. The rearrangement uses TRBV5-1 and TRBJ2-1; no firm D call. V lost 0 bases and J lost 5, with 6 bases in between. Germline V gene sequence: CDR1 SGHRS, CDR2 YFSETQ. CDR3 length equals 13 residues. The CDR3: CASSLGHDNEQFF. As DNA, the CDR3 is TGCGCCAGCAGCTTGGGGCACGACAATGAGCAGTTCTTC. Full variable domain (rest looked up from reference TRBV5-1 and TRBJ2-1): KAGVTQTPRYLIKTRGQQVTLSCSPISGHRSVSWYQQTPGQGLQFLFEYFSETQRNKGNFPGRFSGRQFSNSRSEMNVSTLELGDSALYLCASSLGHDNEQFFGPGTRLTVL.

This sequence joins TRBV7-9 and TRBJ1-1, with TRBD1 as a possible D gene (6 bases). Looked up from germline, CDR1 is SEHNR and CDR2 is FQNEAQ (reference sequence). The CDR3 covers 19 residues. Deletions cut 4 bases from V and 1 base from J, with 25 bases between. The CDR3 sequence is CASSSGYMGRKGGNTEAFF. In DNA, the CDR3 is TGTGCCAGCAGCTCTGGATATATGGGGCGAAAAGGGGGGAACACTGAAGCTTTCTTT.

CDR3 nucleotide sequence: TGTGCCAGCAGCGTAGGGACTAGCGGGAGTTGGTACGAGCAGTACTTC. The encoded protein is CASSVGTSGSWYEQYF. This chain joins TRBV9 and TRBJ2-7, with 13 bases fitting TRBD2. V trimming: 0 bases; J trimming: 4 bases; junction bases outside the gene matches: 4. CDR3 length: 16 amino acids. Looked up from germline, CDR1 is SGDLS and CDR2 is YYNGEE.

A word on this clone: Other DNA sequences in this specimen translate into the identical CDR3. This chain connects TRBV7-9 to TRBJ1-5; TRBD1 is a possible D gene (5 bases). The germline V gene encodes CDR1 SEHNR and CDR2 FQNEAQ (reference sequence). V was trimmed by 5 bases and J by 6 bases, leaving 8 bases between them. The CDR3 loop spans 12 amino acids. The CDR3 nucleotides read TGTGCCAGCAGCCCTGGGGGTCAGCCCCAGCATTTT. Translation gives CASSPGGQPQHF.

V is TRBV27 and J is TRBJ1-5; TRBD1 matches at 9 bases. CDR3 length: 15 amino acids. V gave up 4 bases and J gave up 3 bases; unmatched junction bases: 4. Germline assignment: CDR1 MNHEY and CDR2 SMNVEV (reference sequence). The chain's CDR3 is CASSSTGGVNQPQHF. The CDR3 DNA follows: TGTGCCAGCAGTTCCACAGGGGGCGTCAATCAGCCCCAGCATTTT.

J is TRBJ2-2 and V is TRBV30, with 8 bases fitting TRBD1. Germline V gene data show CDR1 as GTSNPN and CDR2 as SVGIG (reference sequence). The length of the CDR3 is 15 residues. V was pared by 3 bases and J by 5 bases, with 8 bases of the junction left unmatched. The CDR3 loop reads CAWRPFTGGTGELFF. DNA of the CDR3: TGTGCCTGGAGACCTTTCACAGGGGGAACCGGGGAGCTGTTTTTT.

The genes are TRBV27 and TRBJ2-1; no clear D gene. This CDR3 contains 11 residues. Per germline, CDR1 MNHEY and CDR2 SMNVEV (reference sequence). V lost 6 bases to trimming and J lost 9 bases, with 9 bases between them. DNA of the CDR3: TGTGCCAGCAGGGGGTCGGTTGAGCAGTTCTTC. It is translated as CASRGSVEQFF.

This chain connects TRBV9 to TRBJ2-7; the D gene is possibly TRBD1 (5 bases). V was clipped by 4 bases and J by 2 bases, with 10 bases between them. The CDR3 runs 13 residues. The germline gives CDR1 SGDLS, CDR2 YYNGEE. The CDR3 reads CASSPTGPYEQYF. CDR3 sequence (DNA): TGTGCCAGCAGCCCCACAGGTCCCTACGAGCAGTACTTC.

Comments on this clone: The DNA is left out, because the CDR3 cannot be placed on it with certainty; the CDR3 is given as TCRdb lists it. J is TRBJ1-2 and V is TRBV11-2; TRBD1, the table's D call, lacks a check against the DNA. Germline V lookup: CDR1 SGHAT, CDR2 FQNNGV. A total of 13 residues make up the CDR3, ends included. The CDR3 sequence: CASSLGQYFGYTF.

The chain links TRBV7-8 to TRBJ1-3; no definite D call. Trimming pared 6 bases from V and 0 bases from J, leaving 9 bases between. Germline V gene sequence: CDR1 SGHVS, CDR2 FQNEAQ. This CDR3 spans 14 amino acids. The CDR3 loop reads CASRDWSSGNTIYF. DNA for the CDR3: TGTGCCAGCAGGGACTGGAGCTCTGGAAACACCATATATTTT. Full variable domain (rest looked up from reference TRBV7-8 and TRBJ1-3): GAGVSQSPRYKVAKRGQDVALRCDPISGHVSLFWYQQALGQGPEFLTYFQNEAQLDKSGLPSDRFFAERPEGSVSTLKIQRTQQEDSAVYLCASRDWSSGNTIYFGEGSWLTVV.

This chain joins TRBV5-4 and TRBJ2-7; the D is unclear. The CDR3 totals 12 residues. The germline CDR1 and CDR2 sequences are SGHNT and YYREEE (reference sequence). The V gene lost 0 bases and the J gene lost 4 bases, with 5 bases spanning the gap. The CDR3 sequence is CASSLELYEQYF. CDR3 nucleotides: TGTGCCAGCAGCTTGGAATTGTACGAGCAGTACTTC.

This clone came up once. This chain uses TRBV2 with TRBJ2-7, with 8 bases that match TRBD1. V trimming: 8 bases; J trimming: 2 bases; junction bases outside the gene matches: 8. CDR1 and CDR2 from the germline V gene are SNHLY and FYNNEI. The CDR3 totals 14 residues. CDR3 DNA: TGTGCCAGCGTCATATGGACAGGGCCCTACGAGCAGTACTTC. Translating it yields CASVIWTGPYEQYF.

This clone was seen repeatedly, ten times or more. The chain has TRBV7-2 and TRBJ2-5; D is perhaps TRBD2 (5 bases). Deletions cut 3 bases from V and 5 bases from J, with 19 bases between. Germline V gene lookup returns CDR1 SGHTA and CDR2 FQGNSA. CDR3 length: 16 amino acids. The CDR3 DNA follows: TGTGCCAGCAGCTTGTATCCTGCGGCAGGCGGGGAGACCCAGTACTTC. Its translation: CASSLYPAAGGETQYF.

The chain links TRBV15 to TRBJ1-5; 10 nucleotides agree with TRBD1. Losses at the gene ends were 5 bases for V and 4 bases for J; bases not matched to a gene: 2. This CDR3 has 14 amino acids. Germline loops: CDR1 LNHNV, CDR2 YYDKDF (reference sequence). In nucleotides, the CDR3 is TGTGCCACCAGCGGACAGGGGGGGAATCAGCCCCAGCATTTT. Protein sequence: CATSGQGGNQPQHF.

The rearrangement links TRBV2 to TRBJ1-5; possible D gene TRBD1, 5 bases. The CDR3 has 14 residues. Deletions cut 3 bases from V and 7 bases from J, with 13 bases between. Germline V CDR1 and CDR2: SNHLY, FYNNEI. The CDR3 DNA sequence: TGTGCCAGCAGTGATATGGGGCCCGGGCAGCCCCAGCATTTT. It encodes CASSDMGPGQPQHF.

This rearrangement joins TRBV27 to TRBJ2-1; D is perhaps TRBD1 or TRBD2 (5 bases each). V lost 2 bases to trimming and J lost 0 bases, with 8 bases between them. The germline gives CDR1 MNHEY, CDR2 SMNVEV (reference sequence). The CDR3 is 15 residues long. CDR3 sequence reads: CASSLPGSSYNEQFF. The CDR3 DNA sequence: TGTGCCAGCAGTTTACCAGGGAGCTCCTACAATGAGCAGTTCTTC.

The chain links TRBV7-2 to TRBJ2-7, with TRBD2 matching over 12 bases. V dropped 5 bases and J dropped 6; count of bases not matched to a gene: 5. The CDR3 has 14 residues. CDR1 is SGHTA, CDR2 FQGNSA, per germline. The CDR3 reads CASSPSGGASEQYF. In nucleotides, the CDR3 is TGTGCCAGCAGCCCTAGCGGGGGGGCCTCCGAGCAGTACTTC.

This CDR3 is CASSQLDRVNTEAFF. Written as DNA, the CDR3 is TGCGCCAGCAGCCAGCTGGACAGGGTGAACACTGAAGCTTTCTTT. This rearrangement joins TRBV4-1 to TRBJ1-1, with 8 nucleotides matching TRBD1. From germline, CDR1 is MGHRA and CDR2 YSYEKL. The J segment lost 0 bases and the V segment lost 3 bases, leaving 3 bases of the junction unmatched. This CDR3 spans 15 amino acids.

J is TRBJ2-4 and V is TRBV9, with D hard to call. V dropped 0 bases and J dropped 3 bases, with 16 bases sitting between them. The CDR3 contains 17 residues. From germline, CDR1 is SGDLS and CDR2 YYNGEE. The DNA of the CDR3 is TGTGCCAGCAGCGTAGAGGAATTTAACAGTTACAAAAACATTCAGTACTTC. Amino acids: CASSVEEFNSYKNIQYF.

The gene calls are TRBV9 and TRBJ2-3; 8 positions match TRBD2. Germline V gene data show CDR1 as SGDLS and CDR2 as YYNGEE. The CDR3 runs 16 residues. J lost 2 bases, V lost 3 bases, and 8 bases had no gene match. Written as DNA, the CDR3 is TGTGCCAGCAGCGAGTTTGGCGGGGGGCTCACAGATACGCAGTATTTT. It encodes CASSEFGGGLTDTQYF.

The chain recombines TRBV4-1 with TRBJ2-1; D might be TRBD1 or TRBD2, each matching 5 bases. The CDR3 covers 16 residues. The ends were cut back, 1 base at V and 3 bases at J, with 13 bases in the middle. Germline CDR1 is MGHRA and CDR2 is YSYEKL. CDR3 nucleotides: TGCGCCAGCAGCCAAGTTGGCAGGGCGGGCTACAATGAGCAGTTCTTC. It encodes CASSQVGRAGYNEQFF.

The CDR3: CASSFRQPYNSPLHF. The DNA for the CDR3 is TGTGCCAGCAGCTTTCGACAACCCTATAATTCACCCCTCCACTTT. This chain joins TRBV11-2 and TRBJ1-6, with no clear D. V gave up 3 bases and J gave up 2 bases, with 8 bases separating them. This CDR3 contains 15 residues. Germline CDR1 reads SGHAT; CDR2 reads FQNNGV.

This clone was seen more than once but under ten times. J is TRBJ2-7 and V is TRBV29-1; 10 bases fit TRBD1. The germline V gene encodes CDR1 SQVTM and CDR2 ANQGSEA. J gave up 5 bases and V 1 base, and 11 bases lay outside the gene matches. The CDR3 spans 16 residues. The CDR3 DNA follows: TGCAGCGTTGAAGGCGGGACAGGGGAGGTCTCGGACGAGCAGTACTTC. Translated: CSVEGGTGEVSDEQYF.

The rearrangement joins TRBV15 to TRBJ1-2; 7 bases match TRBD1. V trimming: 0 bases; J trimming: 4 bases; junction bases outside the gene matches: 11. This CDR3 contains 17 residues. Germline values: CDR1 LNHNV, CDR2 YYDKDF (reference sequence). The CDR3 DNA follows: TGTGCCACCAGCAGAGATCGCATTGGGGAGGGGGCCTATGGCTACACCTTC. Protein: CATSRDRIGEGAYGYTF.

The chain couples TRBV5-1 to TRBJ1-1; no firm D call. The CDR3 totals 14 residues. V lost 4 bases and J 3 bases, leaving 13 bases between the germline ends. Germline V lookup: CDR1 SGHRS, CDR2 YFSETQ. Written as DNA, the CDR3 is TGCGCCAGCAGCCCTTGGACCCGGGACACTGAAGCTTTCTTT. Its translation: CASSPWTRDTEAFF.